These T cell receptor beta chains were read from a single sample in a study of immune evolution from preneoplasia to lung adenocarcinoma. Only in-frame clones appear in the TCRdb table, and some are missing; sequencing was by immunoSEQ multiplex PCR. Of 20,000 or so clones listed, over 70% were seen once; the top ten hold around 6%. Specimen: FFPE invasive lung adenocarcinoma tissue. These receptors came from a person aged 55 to 69 with lung adenocarcinoma. Both conserved end residues are part of each CDR3. Fields, in order: CDR3 protein, CDR3 DNA, D gene, V gene, J gene, clone size. A D gene is named only where the DNA matches it firmly. Clone size is not always given. Where it is, it says once, few, many or a class for expanded clones.

CDR3aa: CSAVTPSEQFF; CDR3nt: TGCAGTGCTGTGACCCCGAGCGAGCAGTTCTTC; d_gene: NA; v_gene: TRBV20-1; j_gene: TRBJ2-1; abundance: NA
CDR3aa: CASSLGTEVEAFF; CDR3nt: TGTGCCAGCAGCTTAGGGACAGAAGTTGAAGCTTTCTTT; d_gene: NA; v_gene: TRBV7-8; j_gene: TRBJ1-1; abundance: NA
CDR3aa: CASSLMSGVAETQYF; CDR3nt: TGCGCCAGCAGCTTGATGTCAGGGGTGGCGGAGACCCAGTACTTC; d_gene: NA; v_gene: TRBV5-1; j_gene: TRBJ2-5; abundance: medium-sized
CDR3aa: CASSSEAGYSYEQYF; CDR3nt: TGTGCCAGCAGCAGTGAGGCCGGGTACTCCTACGAGCAGTACTTC; d_gene: NA; v_gene: TRBV7-2; j_gene: TRBJ2-7; abundance: NA
CDR3aa: CASSPGPLQYF; CDR3nt: TGTGCCAGCAGTCCGGGACCCCTGCAGTACTTC; d_gene: NA; v_gene: TRBV28; j_gene: TRBJ2-5; abundance: NA
CDR3aa: CASSFSGGTESYEQYF; CDR3nt: TGTGCCAGCAGCTTTAGTGGAGGGACAGAGTCTTACGAGCAGTACTTC; d_gene: NA; v_gene: TRBV7-9; j_gene: TRBJ2-7; abundance: NA
CDR3aa: CASSPGRRPEQYF; CDR3nt: TGTGCCAGCAGCCCGGGACGCCGTCCCGAGCAGTACTTC; d_gene: NA; v_gene: TRBV7-9; j_gene: TRBJ2-7; abundance: once
CDR3aa: CASSEAPEYNEQFF; CDR3nt: TGTGCCAGCAGTGAAGCGCCCGAATACAATGAGCAGTTCTTC; d_gene: NA; v_gene: TRBV6-1; j_gene: TRBJ2-1; abundance: once
CDR3aa: CASSRGGATNEKLFF; CDR3nt: TGTGCCAGCTCCCGTGGGGGGGCTACTAATGAAAAACTGTTTTTT; d_gene: NA; v_gene: TRBV5-4; j_gene: TRBJ1-4; abundance: NA
CDR3aa: CASSILAKGGDTQYF; CDR3nt: TGTGCCAGTAGTATACTAGCAAAAGGCGGCGATACGCAGTATTTT; d_gene: NA; v_gene: TRBV19; j_gene: TRBJ2-3; abundance: NA
CDR3aa: CASSDRSNTEAFF; CDR3nt: TGTGCCAGCTCCGACAGGAGTAACACTGAAGCTTTCTTT; d_gene: NA; v_gene: TRBV27; j_gene: TRBJ1-1; abundance: NA
CDR3aa: CASSDGTRSTDTQYF; CDR3nt: TGCGCCAGCAGCGACGGGACACGGAGCACAGATACGCAGTATTTT; d_gene: NA; v_gene: TRBV5-1; j_gene: TRBJ2-3; abundance: NA
CDR3aa: CSASPTETQYF; CDR3nt: TGCAGTGCTAGCCCGACAGAGACCCAGTACTTC; d_gene: NA; v_gene: TRBV20-1; j_gene: TRBJ2-5; abundance: NA
CDR3aa: CASSLGISHSNEQFF; CDR3nt: TGTGCCAGCAGCTTGGGGATTAGCCATTCCAATGAGCAGTTCTTC; d_gene: NA; v_gene: TRBV5-5; j_gene: TRBJ2-1; abundance: NA
CDR3aa: CASSWGIGGTEAFF; CDR3nt: TGCGCCAGCAGCTGGGGGATAGGGGGTACTGAAGCTTTCTTT; d_gene: NA; v_gene: TRBV5-1; j_gene: TRBJ1-1; abundance: NA
CDR3aa: CASSDSATAVGEQFF; CDR3nt: TGTGCCAGCAGTGACTCGGCAACCGCGGTGGGGGAGCAGTTCTTC; d_gene: NA; v_gene: TRBV6-4; j_gene: TRBJ2-1; abundance: once
CDR3aa: CASSYEGGSNEQFF; CDR3nt: TGTGCCAGCAGTTACGAGGGAGGGTCCAATGAGCAGTTCTTC; d_gene: TRBD2; v_gene: TRBV6-6; j_gene: TRBJ2-1; abundance: NA
CDR3aa: CASSFNMADTQYF; CDR3nt: TGTGCCAGCAGCTTTAATATGGCAGATACGCAGTATTTT; d_gene: NA; v_gene: TRBV7-9; j_gene: TRBJ2-3; abundance: once
CDR3aa: CATSRELAGEQYF; CDR3nt: TGTGCCACCAGCAGAGAACTAGCTGGCGAGCAGTACTTC; d_gene: NA; v_gene: TRBV15; j_gene: TRBJ2-7; abundance: NA
CDR3aa: CASSPGRPSGNTIYF; CDR3nt: TGTGCCAGCAGCCCGGGACGGCCCTCTGGAAACACCATATATTTT; d_gene: NA; v_gene: TRBV9; j_gene: TRBJ1-3; abundance: NA
CDR3aa: CASSRGETQYF; CDR3nt: TGTGCCAGCAGTAGGGGAGAGACCCAGTACTTC; d_gene: NA; v_gene: TRBV28; j_gene: TRBJ2-5; abundance: NA
CDR3aa: CASSSIRDRNKQPQHF; CDR3nt: TGTGCCAGCAGCTCGATCCGGGACAGGAATAAACAGCCCCAGCATTTT; d_gene: TRBD1; v_gene: TRBV5-4; j_gene: TRBJ1-5; abundance: NA
CDR3aa: CASSLVRTNSNEQFF; CDR3nt: TGTGCCAGCAGCTTGGTCCGGACGAATAGCAATGAGCAGTTCTTC; d_gene: NA; v_gene: TRBV5-8; j_gene: TRBJ2-1; abundance: NA
CDR3aa: CASSWGPDTEAFF; CDR3nt: TGTGCCAGTAGTTGGGGACCGGACACTGAAGCTTTCTTT; d_gene: NA; v_gene: TRBV19; j_gene: TRBJ1-1; abundance: NA
CDR3aa: CASSLAGQNGELFF; CDR3nt: TGTGCCAGCAGCTTAGCCGGCCAAAACGGGGAGCTGTTTTTT; d_gene: NA; v_gene: TRBV7-2; j_gene: TRBJ2-2; abundance: NA
CDR3aa: CASSRGGTPDEQYF; CDR3nt: TGTGCCAGTAGTAGGGGAGGGACACCGGACGAGCAGTACTTC; d_gene: NA; v_gene: TRBV19; j_gene: TRBJ2-7; abundance: few
CDR3aa: CASTGRPEGAEQYF; CDR3nt: TGTGCCAGCACGGGACGGCCTGAAGGGGCCGAGCAGTACTTC; d_gene: NA; v_gene: TRBV2; j_gene: TRBJ2-7; abundance: NA
CDR3aa: CASSSGQGLDTQYF; CDR3nt: TGCGCCAGCAGCTCGGGACAGGGCTTGGATACGCAGTATTTT; d_gene: TRBD1; v_gene: TRBV5-1; j_gene: TRBJ2-3; abundance: once
CDR3aa: CTSSTPTEINEKLFF; CDR3nt: TGTACCAGCAGCACCCCGACAGAGATTAATGAAAAACTGTTTTTT; d_gene: NA; v_gene: TRBV5-8; j_gene: TRBJ1-4; abundance: NA
CDR3aa: CASSLESNQPQHF; CDR3nt: TGTGCCAGCAGCTTAGAAAGTAATCAGCCCCAGCATTTT; d_gene: NA; v_gene: TRBV7-9; j_gene: TRBJ1-5; abundance: NA
CDR3aa: CASSPWTGRSSGNTIYF; CDR3nt: TGTGCCAGCAGCCCTTGGACAGGGCGAAGCTCTGGAAACACCATATATTTT; d_gene: TRBD1; v_gene: TRBV11-2; j_gene: TRBJ1-3; abundance: NA
CDR3aa: CASSRSGEGGAETQYF; CDR3nt: TGTGCCAGCAGCCGATCCGGAGAAGGGGGCGCGGAGACCCAGTACTTC; d_gene: TRBD1; v_gene: TRBV5-4; j_gene: TRBJ2-5; abundance: NA
CDR3aa: CASSVGSENTEAFF; CDR3nt: TGTGCCAGCAGCGTAGGGTCAGAAAACACTGAAGCTTTCTTT; d_gene: NA; v_gene: TRBV9; j_gene: TRBJ1-1; abundance: NA
CDR3aa: CASRHTGTGNQPQHF; CDR3nt: TGTGCCAGTAGACATACCGGGACGGGCAATCAGCCCCAGCATTTT; d_gene: NA; v_gene: TRBV19; j_gene: TRBJ1-5; abundance: NA
CDR3aa: CASSYSHEQYF; CDR3nt: TGTGCCAGCAGTTACTCACACGAGCAGTACTTC; d_gene: NA; v_gene: TRBV6-5; j_gene: TRBJ2-7; abundance: NA
CDR3aa: CASTSPGDSKMNTEAFF; CDR3nt: TGTGCCAGCACCTCCCCCGGGGACAGTAAAATGAACACTGAAGCTTTCTTT; d_gene: TRBD1; v_gene: TRBV28; j_gene: TRBJ1-1; abundance: few
CDR3aa: CASSPTDTGQTQYF; CDR3nt: TGCGCCAGCAGCCCCACCGACACGGGCCAGACCCAGTACTTC; d_gene: NA; v_gene: TRBV5-1; j_gene: TRBJ2-5; abundance: NA
CDR3aa: CASMGGWSTEAFF; CDR3nt: TGTGCCAGCATGGGGGGTTGGAGCACTGAAGCTTTCTTT; d_gene: NA; v_gene: TRBV6-1; j_gene: TRBJ1-1; abundance: NA
CDR3aa: CSGEQEYGYTF; CDR3nt: TGCAGCGGGGAACAGGAGTATGGCTACACCTTC; d_gene: NA; v_gene: TRBV29-1; j_gene: TRBJ1-2; abundance: few
CDR3aa: CASSEVAGGPREQYF; CDR3nt: TGCGCCAGCAGTGAAGTGGCGGGAGGGCCGCGGGAGCAGTACTTC; d_gene: TRBD2; v_gene: TRBV10-2; j_gene: TRBJ2-7; abundance: NA
CDR3aa: CASSFDSTYGYTF; CDR3nt: TGTGCCAGCAGTTTCGACAGTACCTATGGCTACACCTTC; d_gene: NA; v_gene: TRBV28; j_gene: TRBJ1-2; abundance: NA
CDR3aa: CASSSPGQGTEKLFF; CDR3nt: TGTGCCAGCAGCTCTCCGGGACAGGGTACTGAAAAACTGTTTTTT; d_gene: TRBD1; v_gene: TRBV5-4; j_gene: TRBJ1-4; abundance: NA
CDR3aa: CASSPERAINYGYTF; CDR3nt: TGTGCCAGCTCACCCGAACGAGCAATTAACTATGGCTACACCTTC; d_gene: NA; v_gene: TRBV18; j_gene: TRBJ1-2; abundance: NA
CDR3aa: CASSLAAGSGKETQYF; CDR3nt: TGTGCCAGCAGCTTAGCCGCAGGTAGCGGGAAAGAGACCCAGTACTTC; d_gene: TRBD2; v_gene: TRBV7-9; j_gene: TRBJ2-5; abundance: NA
CDR3aa: CASSSQGIEQFF; CDR3nt: TGTGCCAGCAGCTCCCAGGGGATTGAGCAGTTCTTC; d_gene: NA; v_gene: TRBV11-3; j_gene: TRBJ2-1; abundance: NA
CDR3aa: CAWTLLYNGEQFF; CDR3nt: TGTGCCTGGACTCTACTCTATAACGGGGAGCAGTTCTTC; d_gene: NA; v_gene: TRBV30; j_gene: TRBJ2-1; abundance: few
CDR3aa: CASSEWGYLSSGNTIYF; CDR3nt: TGTGCCAGCAGTGAATGGGGATACCTCAGCTCTGGAAACACCATATATTTT; d_gene: NA; v_gene: TRBV6-1; j_gene: TRBJ1-3; abundance: NA
CDR3aa: CASSIDRGADGYTF; CDR3nt: TGTGCCAGTAGTATAGATCGTGGGGCGGATGGCTACACCTTC; d_gene: NA; v_gene: TRBV19; j_gene: TRBJ1-2; abundance: NA
CDR3aa: CASSPLTSYEQYF; CDR3nt: TGTGCCAGCAGCCCCCTTACTAGTTACGAGCAGTACTTC; d_gene: NA; v_gene: TRBV28; j_gene: TRBJ2-7; abundance: NA
CDR3aa: CASSQDNGDEQFF; CDR3nt: TGTGCCAGCAGCCAAGATAACGGCGATGAGCAGTTCTTC; d_gene: NA; v_gene: TRBV14; j_gene: TRBJ2-1; abundance: NA
CDR3aa: CASSYDRGQDYGYTF; CDR3nt: TGTGCCAGCAGCTACGACAGGGGGCAGGACTATGGCTACACCTTC; d_gene: TRBD1; v_gene: TRBV5-5; j_gene: TRBJ1-2; abundance: few
CDR3aa: CASSPSPDRVSYEQYF; CDR3nt: TGCGCCAGCAGCCCCTCCCCGGACAGGGTCAGCTACGAGCAGTACTTC; d_gene: TRBD1; v_gene: TRBV5-1; j_gene: TRBJ2-7; abundance: NA
CDR3aa: CASTDFITGELFF; CDR3nt: TGTGCCAGCACGGACTTCATCACCGGGGAGCTGTTTTTT; d_gene: NA; v_gene: TRBV2; j_gene: TRBJ2-2; abundance: few
CDR3aa: CASIRGMTGELFF; CDR3nt: TGTGCCAGCATCCGCGGGATGACCGGGGAGCTGTTTTTT; d_gene: NA; v_gene: TRBV28; j_gene: TRBJ2-2; abundance: NA
CDR3aa: CSVEKQRQETQYF; CDR3nt: TGCAGCGTTGAGAAACAGAGACAAGAGACCCAGTACTTC; d_gene: NA; v_gene: TRBV29-1; j_gene: TRBJ2-5; abundance: NA